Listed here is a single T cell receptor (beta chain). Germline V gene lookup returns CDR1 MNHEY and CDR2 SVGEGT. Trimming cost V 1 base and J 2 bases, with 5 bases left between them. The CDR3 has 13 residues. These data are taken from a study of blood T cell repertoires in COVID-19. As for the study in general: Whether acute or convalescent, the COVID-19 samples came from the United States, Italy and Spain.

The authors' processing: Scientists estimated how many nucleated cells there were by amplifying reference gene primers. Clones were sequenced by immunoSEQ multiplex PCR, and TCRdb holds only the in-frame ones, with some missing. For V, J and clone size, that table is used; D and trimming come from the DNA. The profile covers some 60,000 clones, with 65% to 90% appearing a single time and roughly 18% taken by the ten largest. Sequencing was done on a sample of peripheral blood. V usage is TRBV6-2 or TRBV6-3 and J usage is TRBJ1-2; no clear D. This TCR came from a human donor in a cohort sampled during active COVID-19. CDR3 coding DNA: TGTGCCAGCAGTTACTACAGAAACTATGGCTACACCTTC. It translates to CASSYYRNYGYTF.